The T cell receptor beta chain described here comes from a study of cytomegalovirus exposure and HLA in healthy donors. Profiled with immunoSEQ multiplex PCR; TCRdb holds only in-frame clones, not every one. The sample contains roughly 50,000 clones, roughly 93% of which appear only once. The CDR3 length is 14 residues. V dropped 6 bases and J dropped 7 bases, with 16 bases sitting between them. The germline gives CDR1 MDHEN, CDR2 SYDVKM. The donors were members of the validation cohort comprising over a hundred subjects, separate from the roughly 700-subject first cohort. Input material: PBMCs. The sequence was collected from a woman aged 18-35 years in good health and CMV-seropositive. This sequence joins TRBV28 and TRBJ2-1; maybe TRBD1 (6 bases). The DNA of the CDR3 is TGTGCCAGCAGAGACAGGATAACGCTAAATGAGCAGTTCTTC. It is translated as CASRDRITLNEQFF.